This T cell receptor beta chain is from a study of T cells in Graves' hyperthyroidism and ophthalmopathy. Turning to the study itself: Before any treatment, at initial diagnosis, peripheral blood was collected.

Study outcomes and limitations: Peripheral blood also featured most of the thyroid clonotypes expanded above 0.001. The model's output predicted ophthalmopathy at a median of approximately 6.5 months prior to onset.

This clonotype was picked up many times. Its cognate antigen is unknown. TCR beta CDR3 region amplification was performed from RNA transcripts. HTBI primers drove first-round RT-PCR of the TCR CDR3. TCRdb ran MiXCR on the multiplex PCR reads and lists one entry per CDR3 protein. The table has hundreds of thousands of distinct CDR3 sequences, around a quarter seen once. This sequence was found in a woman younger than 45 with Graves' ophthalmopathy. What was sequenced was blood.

Here the CDR3 DNA reads TGTGCCAGTAGTATGCGTGGACAGTTAAGCAATCAGCCCCAGCATTTT. Its protein is CASSMRGQLSNQPQHF. The V and J genes are TRBV19 and TRBJ1-5; TRBD1 is a possible D gene (6 bases). Germline V gene lookup returns CDR1 LNHDA and CDR2 SQIVND (reference sequence). CDR3 length: 16 residues. V was clipped by 3 bases and J by 1 base, with 13 bases between them.